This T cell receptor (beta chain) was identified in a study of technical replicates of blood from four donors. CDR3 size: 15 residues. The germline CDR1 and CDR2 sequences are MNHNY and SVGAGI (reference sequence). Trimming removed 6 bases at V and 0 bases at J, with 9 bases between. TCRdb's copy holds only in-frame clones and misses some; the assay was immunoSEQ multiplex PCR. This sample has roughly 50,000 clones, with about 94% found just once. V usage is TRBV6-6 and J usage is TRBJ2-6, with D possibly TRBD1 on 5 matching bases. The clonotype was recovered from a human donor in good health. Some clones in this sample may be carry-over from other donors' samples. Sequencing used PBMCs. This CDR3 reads CASRQGSSGANVLTF. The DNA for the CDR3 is TGTGCCAGCAGGCAGGGAAGCTCTGGGGCCAACGTCCTGACTTTC.